This TCR beta chain was sequenced for a study of naive CD8 T cells in extremely preterm neonates (TCRdb year 2017). About the full investigation: The study compared the TCRbeta CDR3 repertoires of sorted naive CD8+ T cells among four age groups: extremely preterm neonates, term neonates, young children and adults.

As concerns this clone: Its antigen target is currently unknown. No much larger clonotype is one base removed from it; base qualities were not supplied.

The term cord blood was obtained from about five elective full-term cesarean deliveries at roughly 37-42 weeks of gestation that occurred without labor or rupture of membranes. The study excluded pregnancies involving fetal demise, active maternal HSV infection or known maternal HIV infection. A FACSAria III cell sorter was used to sort live, Annexin V-negative naive CD8+ T cells (CD3+CD8+CD45RA+CCR7+). Between roughly 17,000 and 110,000 naive CD8+ T cells were sorted per sample. Preassembled standardized sampling kits were used to collect mixed venous-arterial cord blood. Cord blood was held at room temperature, and processing was completed within 4 hours of collection. Mononuclear cells were isolated from diluted blood by Ficoll-Paque density gradient centrifugation. Before sorting, mononuclear cells were cryopreserved in around 10% DMSO with 90% FBS and kept in long-term storage at -150 degrees C. Thawed cells were stained with Annexin V and antibodies against CD3, CD8, CCR7 and CD45RA. The DNeasy Blood and Tissue Kit was used to extract genomic DNA from snap-frozen pellets of sorted cells.

What the research found in general, with its limitations: Prospective longitudinal studies of preterm and term neonates were called for by the authors so that T cell development could be tracked within individuals. A small sample size and variable productive template counts among preterm samples were noted by the authors as limitations. Compared with the older groups, preterm CDR3s were shorter and closer to germline, carrying fewer N additions and showing less junctional trimming. Preterm neonates showed significantly lower iChao1 richness than every other age group (p < 0.05) along with an even clone distribution, indicating a less rich repertoire. The proportion of shared CDR3 nucleotide sequences was higher in preterm neonates (around 2.7%) than in term neonates (approximately 0.4%), young children (approximately 0.03%) and adults (around 0.01%).

CDR1 and CDR2, per the germline V gene, are SQVTM and ANQGSEA. The CDR3 runs 14 residues from the cysteine to the phenylalanine. Only the CDR3 portion is preserved as DNA: 42 bases, with reading frame beginning at the first base. The V and J ends are trimmed by 5 bases and 2 bases, leaving 16 bases between them. TCRbeta CDR3 regions were amplified from genomic DNA by a two-step, bias-controlled multiplex PCR. Primers specific for every TRBV and TRBJ gene segment were used in the multiplex PCR. The immunoSEQ Assay was used to generate TCRbeta repertoire data. In the source study's methods: To merge closely related sequences, reads went through filtering and clustering using a relative-frequency ratio and a modified nearest-neighbor algorithm. IMGT annotation was followed for the assignment of V, D and J genes to CDR3 sequences. Template counts were quantified against synthetic TCR CDR3 analog sequences and normalized for PCR amplification bias. Only unique productive sequences, that is, in-frame CDR3 sequences lacking stop codons, were included in the analyses. The immunoSEQ Analyzer software was used to calculate clonality, defined as 1 minus Pielou's evenness, and iChao1 richness. Depending on the Shapiro-Wilk normality results, either Student's t-test or a non-parametric test was run in JMP for statistical testing. TCRdb's version of the immuneACCESS table is confined to in-frame rearrangements and falls short of the full clone set. An unresolved V gene accounts for under half of the shortfall where checked; the remainder is of unknown origin. V, J and clone size are those of that table, while D and trimming were read from the DNA. The sample records approximately 7,000 clones, roughly 90% of which are singletons. The top ten clones comprise 0.47% of the sample.

This receptor was obtained from a newborn in good health. Sequenced sample: naive CD8+ T cells from cord blood. The chain is assembled from TRBV29-1 and TRBJ2-7; TRBD2 could be the D gene, as 7 bases match. The CDR3: CSVSQRGHPYEQYF. In nucleotide form, the sequence is TGCAGCGTTTCCCAGCGGGGACACCCCTACGAGCAGTACTTC.